This T cell receptor (beta chain) emerged from a study of identical twins. General study results and limits: The models systematically underestimated how much out-of-frame TCR alpha was shared in monozygotic twins.

TCRdb re-called the 5' RACE reads through MiXCR, storing one row per CDR3 protein. The sample consists of about 450,000 distinct CDR3 sequences, approximately 17% of them appearing once. This clonotype occurred a few times. Its antigen is undetermined. The material sequenced was naive T cells sorted from blood. This TCR came from a man aged 50 to 59 in good health.

CDR3 residues: CASSTSIMNTEAFF. The CDR3 DNA sequence: TGTGCCAGCAGCACTAGTATTATGAACACTGAAGCTTTCTTT. The chain links TRBV7-9 to TRBJ1-1; no reliable D call. V was shortened by 5 bases and J by 0 bases, with 10 bases between the two germline ends. Germline CDR1 and CDR2: SEHNR and FQNEAQ (reference sequence). The CDR3 is made up of 14 amino acids. The full variable domain, in which reference TRBV7-9 and TRBJ1-1 provide the parts outside the CDR3, is DTGVSQNPRHKITKRGQNVTFRCDPISEHNRLYWYRQTLGQGPEFLTYFQNEAQLEKSRLLSDRFSAERPKGSFSTLEIQRTEQGDSAMYLCASSTSIMNTEAFFGQGTRLTVV.